The 30 T cell receptor beta chains reported below all come from one sample, sequenced in a study of blood T cell repertoires in COVID-19. The repertoire was sequenced with immunoSEQ multiplex PCR; TCRdb's copy has only in-frame clones and lacks some. The table records roughly 110,000 clones, around 90% of them present only once. Sequencing was done on a sample of peripheral blood. The source is a middle-aged man with active or convalescent COVID-19.

The rearrangement uses TRBV19 and TRBJ1-5, with D maybe TRBD1 (6 bases). V lost 9 bases and J lost 0, with 21 bases in between. Germline assignment: CDR1 LNHDA and CDR2 SQIVND (reference sequence). CDR3 length: 17 amino acids. The CDR3: CASSPRTDPYSNQPQHF. The CDR3 nucleotides are TGTGCCAGCTCTCCGCGGACAGATCCTTATAGCAATCAGCCCCAGCATTTT.

The rearrangement uses TRBV2 and TRBJ1-2; 8 nucleotides agree with TRBD1. CDR3 size: 12 residues. V dropped 9 bases and J dropped 7; count of bases not matched to a gene: 7. Germline V gives CDR1 SNHLY, CDR2 FYNNEI. The CDR3 DNA sequence: TGTGCCAGTCGGACAGGGTTTCTTGGCTACACCTTC. Protein sequence: CASRTGFLGYTF.

The V gene is TRBV9, the J gene TRBJ1-2; D remains ambiguous. The ends were cut back, 0 bases at V and 4 bases at J, with 4 bases in the middle. CDR3 length: 12 amino acids. The V gene's germline CDR1 is SGDLS and CDR2 YYNGEE. The CDR3 bases are TGTGCCAGCAGCGTAGGTCTCTATGGCTACACCTTC. Encoded protein: CASSVGLYGYTF.

A single count supports this clone. The chain has TRBV5-1 and TRBJ1-6, with unresolved D. The CDR3 is 16 amino acids. V was clipped by 2 bases and J by 9 bases, with 18 bases between them. Germline CDR1 is SGHRS and CDR2 is YFSETQ. The CDR3 DNA is TGCGCCAGCAGCTTCGGGCCCCCGGGATGGGTTTCACCCCTCCACTTT. Translation gives CASSFGPPGWVSPLHF.

DNA for the CDR3: TGTGCCAGCAGTTTCAGGGGTACTGAAGCTTTCTTT. It translates to CASSFRGTEAFF. The J gene is TRBJ1-1, the V gene TRBV13; maybe TRBD1 (6 bases). Trimming left V 6 bases short and J 5 bases short, with 10 bases between. The CDR3 runs 12 residues. Per germline, CDR1 PRHDT and CDR2 FYEKMQ (reference sequence).

Here the CDR3 reads CASTLGGDPSRTQYF. DNA for the CDR3: TGTGCCAGCACCCTCGGGGGGGACCCTTCTAGGACCCAGTACTTC. This sequence joins TRBV9 and TRBJ2-5; 8 nucleotides agree with TRBD2. Germline V CDR1 and CDR2: SGDLS, YYNGEE. The CDR3 loop spans 15 amino acids. J was trimmed by 7 bases and V by 6 bases; bases with no gene match: 14.

CDR3 DNA sequence: TGTGCCAGCAGCTTAACGTATCAGTCTGGCGGGGAGCTGTTTTTT. Translated: CASSLTYQSGGELFF. This chain connects TRBV7-3 to TRBJ2-2, with unresolved D. V was clipped by 0 bases and J by 7 bases, with 12 bases between them. CDR3 length equals 15 residues. Germline V gives CDR1 SGHTA, CDR2 FQGTGA.

This clone was seen just once. The V call is TRBV18, the J call TRBJ2-3; 7 bases fit TRBD1. The CDR3 length is 17 residues. Germline values: CDR1 KGHSH, CDR2 LQKENI. V trimming: 8 bases; J trimming: 1 base; junction bases outside the gene matches: 15. The CDR3, as DNA: TGTGCCAGCCGTCAGGGGGTTAAGACGTTGGGCACAGATACGCAGTATTTT. This gives the protein CASRQGVKTLGTDTQYF. The variable domain in full, completed from reference TRBV18 and TRBJ2-3, reads NAGVMQNPRHLVRRRGQEARLRCSPMKGHSHVYWYRQLPEEGLKFMVYLQKENIIDESGMPKERFSAEFPKEGPSILRIQQVVRGDSAAYFCASRQGVKTLGTDTQYFGPGTRLTVL.

The chain uses TRBV6-2 or TRBV6-3 and TRBJ1-2; no definite D call. This CDR3 contains 13 residues. Germline V gene lookup returns CDR1 MNHEY and CDR2 SVGEGT. V shed 2 bases and J shed 0 bases, with 4 bases lying between them. This CDR3 is CASSYHSNYGYTF. CDR3 DNA sequence: TGTGCCAGCAGTTACCATTCTAACTATGGCTACACCTTC.

The chain carries TRBV18 and TRBJ2-3; 7 bases agree with TRBD2. V shed 2 bases and J 2 bases; nucleotides not matched to a gene: 7. This CDR3 spans 16 amino acids. Germline CDR1 is KGHSH and CDR2 is LQKENI. CDR3 protein: CASSPITAGDTDTQYF. The CDR3 DNA follows: TGTGCCAGCTCACCAATCACGGCGGGAGACACAGATACGCAGTATTTT.

This chain uses TRBV21-1 with TRBJ1-1. TRBV21-1 is annotated as a pseudogene. The CDR3 is 12 residues long. CDR3 nucleotide sequence: TGTGCCAGGGGAGAGGGGAACACTGAAGCTTTCTTT. Its protein is CARGEGNTEAFF.

The genes are TRBV6-2 or TRBV6-3 and TRBJ1-1, with 8 bases aligning to TRBD1. V trimming: 2 bases; J trimming: 1 base; junction bases outside the gene matches: 9. The CDR3 is 17 residues long. Germline CDR1 and CDR2: MNHEY and SVGEGT. CDR3 region: CASSYPRTGPRNTEAFF. The CDR3 nucleotides read TGTGCCAGCAGTTACCCTCGGACAGGGCCTCGGAACACTGAAGCTTTCTTT.

This chain joins TRBV30 and TRBJ1-6, with 9 bases lining up with TRBD1. This CDR3 has 15 amino acids. The germline gives CDR1 GTSNPN, CDR2 SVGIG (reference sequence). V dropped 5 bases and J dropped 10; count of bases not matched to a gene: 12. The CDR3 nucleotides are TGTGCCTGGGTCTCCGGGACAGGGTATTACTCACCCCTCCACTTT. Translating it yields CAWVSGTGYYSPLHF.

CDR3 DNA sequence: TGCGCCAGCAGCCTAGTCGACAGGGAGCACACTGAAGCTTTCTTT. This encodes CASSLVDREHTEAFF. The chain combines TRBV4-1 with TRBJ1-1, with 7 bases lining up with TRBD1. This CDR3 comprises 15 residues. Germline V gene sequence: CDR1 MGHRA, CDR2 YSYEKL. Unmatched junction bases numbered 8, after V lost 4 bases and J lost 3 bases.

The chain has TRBV5-4 and TRBJ2-5, with TRBD2 as a possible D gene (6 bases). CDR3 length equals 14 residues. The germline V gene has CDR1 SGHNT and CDR2 YYREEE (reference sequence). V lost 5 bases and J 1 base, leaving 12 bases between the germline ends. The CDR3: CASRSAGPQETQYF. CDR3 nucleotides: TGTGCCAGCAGATCAGCGGGCCCCCAAGAGACCCAGTACTTC.

The rearrangement joins TRBV12-2 to TRBJ2-7; the tabulated D call, TRBD2, remains unverified against the DNA. TRBV12-2 is a known pseudogene. There are 15 residues in the CDR3. The DNA of the CDR3 is TGTGCAAGTCGCTGCGGACTAGCGGGAGACTACGAGCAGTACTTC. It translates to CASRCGLAGDYEQYF.

V and J are TRBV9 and TRBJ1-5; 9 bases are shared with TRBD1. The germline CDR1 and CDR2 sequences are SGDLS and YYNGEE. This CDR3 contains 18 residues. V gave up 1 base and J gave up 0 bases; unmatched junction bases: 8. CDR3 sequence: CASSVPLTGGYSNQPQHF. The CDR3 coding sequence is TGTGCCAGCAGCGTACCCCTGACAGGGGGTTATAGCAATCAGCCCCAGCATTTT.

CDR3 sequence reads: CASSPPGQGAGELFF. CDR3 nucleotides: TGTGCCAGCAGTCCTCCGGGACAGGGAGCCGGGGAGCTGTTTTTT. The rearrangement links TRBV6-5 to TRBJ2-2; 9 bases agree with TRBD1. This CDR3 contains 15 residues. The germline gives CDR1 MNHEY, CDR2 SVGAGI. With V trimmed by 5 bases and J by 6 bases, 7 bases remained unmatched.

The chain is built from TRBV6-2 or TRBV6-3 and TRBJ2-3, with 7 bases aligning to TRBD1. With V trimmed by 5 bases and J by 2 bases, 10 bases remained unmatched. CDR3 length: 16 residues. The germline V gene has CDR1 MNHEY and CDR2 SVGEGT. CDR3 in DNA: TGTGCCAGCAGTGGGACGGACAGGAGCCCCACAGATACGCAGTATTTT. Translation: CASSGTDRSPTDTQYF.

In regard to this clone: Other DNA sequences of this sample code for an identical CDR3. The CDR3 coding sequence is TGTGCCAGCAGCTTGGACGGGTTAGCCTACGAGCAGTACTTC. This codes for CASSLDGLAYEQYF. The rearrangement links TRBV5-4 to TRBJ2-7; unclear D gene. Germline assignment: CDR1 SGHNT and CDR2 YYREEE (reference sequence). This CDR3 is built from 14 residues. Trimming cost V 0 bases and J 2 bases, with 9 bases left between them.

This rearrangement joins TRBV5-1 to TRBJ1-5; D unclear. This CDR3 contains 17 residues. Trimming removed 4 bases from V and 2 bases from J, with 19 bases in between. Germline V gives CDR1 SGHRS, CDR2 YFSETQ. CDR3: CASSTGPGDMGNQPQHF. CDR3 bases: TGCGCCAGCAGCACCGGACCCGGGGATATGGGCAATCAGCCCCAGCATTTT.

J is TRBJ1-2 and V is TRBV6-5, with D uncertain. The germline V gene encodes CDR1 MNHEY and CDR2 SVGAGI. This CDR3 is built from 16 residues. Trimming removed 4 bases at V and 6 bases at J, with 21 bases between. CDR3 sequence: CASSSSFSRIVNGYTF. CDR3 coding DNA: TGTGCCAGCAGTTCTAGCTTCTCAAGAATAGTCAATGGCTACACCTTC.

The chain recombines TRBV21-1 with TRBJ2-5; the D call in the table, TRBD1, was not verified against the DNA. TRBV21-1 counts as a pseudogene. The CDR3 consists of 14 residues. The CDR3 nucleotides read TGTGCCAGCAGCAAAGGGACAGACCAAGAGACCCAGTACTTC. It translates to CASSKGTDQETQYF.

CDR3 region: CASSFGGPNEQYF. CDR3 bases: TGCGCCAGCAGTTTCGGAGGGCCTAACGAGCAGTACTTC. This rearrangement joins TRBV10-2 to TRBJ2-7; perhaps TRBD2 as D (6 bases). V lost 5 bases, J lost 5 bases, and 13 bases lay in between. Germline assignment: CDR1 WSHSY and CDR2 SAAADI. This CDR3 contains 13 residues.

In this sample, this clone turned up once. This chain links TRBV6-5 with TRBJ2-1; 8 bases map to TRBD2. Unmatched junction bases numbered 6, after V lost 5 bases and J lost 3 bases. Germline V gene data show CDR1 as MNHEY and CDR2 as SVGAGI. The CDR3 sequence is 15 residues long. CDR3 loop: CASSISGAGYNEQFF. DNA of the CDR3: TGTGCCAGCAGTATTAGCGGGGCCGGCTACAATGAGCAGTTCTTC.

The chain carries TRBV27 and TRBJ2-7; TRBD2 matches at 10 bases. The CDR3 sequence is 19 residues long. J gave up 2 bases and V 5 bases, and 18 bases lay outside the gene matches. Germline V gene sequence: CDR1 MNHEY, CDR2 SMNVEV (reference sequence). The CDR3 bases are TGTGCCAGCAGTCCCCGACAGAGAGCTAGCGGGAGTCTCCCCTACGAGCAGTACTTC. It specifies CASSPRQRASGSLPYEQYF.

The V call is TRBV7-6, the J call TRBJ2-7; TRBD1 agrees at 7 bases. Germline lookup yields CDR1 SGHVS and CDR2 FNYEAQ. The V gene end was trimmed by 4 bases and the J gene end by 2 bases; junction bases not matched to a gene: 8. The CDR3 has 15 amino acids. For the CDR3, the DNA is TGTGCCAGCAGCTATAGGGGGCAAGGGCCCTACGAGCAGTACTTC. Its translation is CASSYRGQGPYEQYF.

This clone occurred a few times. The chain combines TRBV18 with TRBJ1-2, with 7 bases identical to TRBD1. From germline, CDR1 is KGHSH and CDR2 LQKENI. The CDR3 has 15 residues. V dropped 2 bases and J dropped 6; count of bases not matched to a gene: 9. The CDR3 bases are TGTGCCAGCTCACCAAGGGGGCTTAATACAGATGGCTACACCTTC. This translates into CASSPRGLNTDGYTF.

V and J are TRBV7-9 and TRBJ2-1; 13 nucleotides line up with TRBD2. Looked up from germline, CDR1 is SEHNR and CDR2 is FQNEAQ (reference sequence). The CDR3 totals 15 residues. V was clipped by 3 bases and J by 10 bases; unmatched bases: 6. The CDR3 DNA follows: TGTGCCAGCAGCTTGGGGACTAGCGGGGTCAGGGAGCAGTTCTTC. Protein sequence: CASSLGTSGVREQFF.

This clone was seen once. J is TRBJ1-2 and V is TRBV24-1, with TRBD1 identical over 9 bases. Germline CDR1 KGHDR, CDR2 SFDVKD. The CDR3 loop spans 13 amino acids. V was pared by 12 bases and J by 8 bases, with 12 bases of the junction left unmatched. CDR3 sequence: CAVNRGPDTGYTF. For the CDR3, the DNA is TGTGCCGTAAACAGGGGGCCCGATACGGGCTACACCTTC.